Below are 18 T cell receptor beta chains sequenced from a single sample in a study of cytomegalovirus exposure and HLA in healthy donors (dated by TCRdb to the late 2010s). To prepare the library, the immunoSEQ multiplex PCR assay was applied. A mixture of 60 forward primers for TCR Vbeta segments and 13 reverse primers for TCR Jbeta segments was used in the multiplex PCR. TCRdb re-hosts the immuneACCESS table, in-frame sequences only. Its copies lack some clones; in the studies checked, an unresolved V gene accounts for under half of them, and the cause for the rest is not known. This sample is represented by around 150,000 clones; around 79% of them were singletons. The top ten clonotypes cover 1.5% to 2% of the sample. The specimen was PBMCs. Source of these receptors: a woman in her 30s in good health and CMV-seronegative.

The chain is built from TRBV5-6 and TRBJ2-3, with TRBD2 matching 8 bases. This CDR3 has 16 residues. Per germline, CDR1 SGHDT and CDR2 YYEEEE. V was clipped by 1 base and J by 2 bases; unmatched bases: 6. The CDR3, as DNA: TGTGCCAGCAGCTTGATCGTAGCGGGGACCACAGATACGCAGTATTTT. Encoded protein: CASSLIVAGTTDTQYF.

The V call is TRBV11-2, the J call TRBJ2-7; D uncertain. Between the trimmed V and J ends, which lost 8 bases and 5 bases, there was a span of 19 bases. Germline V CDR1 and CDR2: SGHAT, FQNNGV. CDR3 length: 14 amino acids. CDR3: CASAGVGGLNEQYF. CDR3 DNA: TGTGCCAGCGCCGGAGTTGGCGGTTTGAACGAGCAGTACTTC.

In regard to this clone: Different DNA sequences within this sample yield the same CDR3. The chain combines TRBV5-1 with TRBJ2-5; D might be TRBD2 (6 bases). CDR3 size: 16 residues. Germline CDR1 and CDR2: SGHRS and YFSETQ. Trimming pared 0 bases from V and 2 bases from J, leaving 14 bases between. Written as DNA, the CDR3 is TGCGCCAGCAGCTTGGCGGGGGTAGGAGCACAAGAGACCCAGTACTTC. Translation: CASSLAGVGAQETQYF.

This clone was detected only a few times. This chain joins TRBV6-4 and TRBJ2-3; 13 bases line up with TRBD2. There are 15 residues in the CDR3. CDR1 and CDR2 from the germline V gene are MRHNA and SNTAGT. V was pared by 6 bases and J by 6 bases, with 6 bases of the junction left unmatched. The CDR3 loop reads CASSSTSGGMDTQYF. The CDR3 nucleotides read TGTGCCAGCAGCTCGACTAGCGGGGGGATGGATACGCAGTATTTT.

The chain is built from TRBV27 and TRBJ1-1; TRBD1 matches 8 bases. The CDR3 is 15 residues long. The germline CDR1 and CDR2 sequences are MNHEY and SMNVEV (reference sequence). J gave up 5 bases and V 5 bases, and 10 bases lay outside the gene matches. The DNA of the CDR3 is TGTGCCAGCAGTCCCCCTCGGACAGGGCGAACTGAAGCTTTCTTT. Amino acids: CASSPPRTGRTEAFF.

V gene TRBV7-3 combines with J gene TRBJ2-2, with 8 bases that match TRBD1. Trimming at V came to 6 bases and at J to 0 bases, leaving 0 bases not matched to a gene. This CDR3 comprises 14 residues. Germline-derived CDR1 and CDR2 are SGHTA and FQGTGA. The CDR3 here is CASRQGANTGELFF. The DNA for the CDR3 is TGTGCCAGCAGACAGGGGGCGAACACCGGGGAGCTGTTTTTT.

The CDR3 nucleotides are TGCAGCGTGCGCCGGGGGGGCTTTAATGAAAAACTGTTTTTT. It codes for CSVRRGGFNEKLFF. This chain joins TRBV29-1 and TRBJ1-4; D might be TRBD1 (6 bases). V was pared by 6 bases and J by 4 bases, with 15 bases between. CDR3 length: 14 residues. The germline V gene has CDR1 SQVTM and CDR2 ANQGSEA.

This chain links TRBV10-2 with TRBJ2-2, with 13 bases lining up with TRBD2. The CDR3 loop spans 16 amino acids. Germline V gene sequence: CDR1 WSHSY, CDR2 SAAADI. V gave up 6 bases and J gave up 1 base; unmatched junction bases: 2. The CDR3, as DNA: TGCGCCAGCAGACTAGCGGGGGGGGAGAACACCGGGGAGCTGTTTTTT. Encoded protein: CASRLAGGENTGELFF.

This clone was observed once. The J gene is TRBJ1-3, the V gene TRBV5-6; D is undetermined. Deletions cut 4 bases from V and 0 bases from J, with 20 bases between. Germline CDR1 SGHDT, CDR2 YYEEEE. The CDR3 extends over 18 amino acids. The CDR3 protein is CASSLFKEVASSGNTIYF. The CDR3 DNA follows: TGTGCCAGCAGCCTGTTCAAGGAGGTTGCAAGCTCTGGAAACACCATATATTTT.

This clone showed up just once. The V gene is TRBV5-1, the J gene TRBJ1-1; D perhaps matches TRBD1 (6 bases). The CDR3 has 15 residues. CDR1 and CDR2 from the germline V gene are SGHRS and YFSETQ. V was shortened by 1 base and J by 3 bases, with 13 bases between the two germline ends. Written as DNA, the CDR3 is TGCGCCAGCAGCTTGTGGGGGAGGGGGGACACTGAAGCTTTCTTT. Translated: CASSLWGRGDTEAFF.

This rearrangement joins TRBV7-8 to TRBJ1-3; possible D gene TRBD1, 6 bases. The CDR3 is made up of 17 amino acids. Looked up from germline, CDR1 is SGHVS and CDR2 is FQNEAQ. The V gene lost 2 bases and the J gene lost 0 bases, with 14 bases spanning the gap. CDR3 loop: CASSLTTGPLSGNTIYF. DNA of the CDR3: TGTGCCAGCAGCTTAACTACAGGGCCCCTCTCTGGAAACACCATATATTTT.

The V gene is TRBV18, the J gene TRBJ2-1; 11 bases align to TRBD2. The CDR3 spans 14 residues. V was pared by 8 bases and J by 7 bases, with 7 bases of the junction left unmatched. The germline V gene has CDR1 KGHSH and CDR2 LQKENI. In DNA, the CDR3 is TGTGCCAGCCACACTAGCGGGGGACAGAATGAGCAGTTCTTC. Its translation: CASHTSGGQNEQFF.

V is TRBV4-2 and J is TRBJ2-5; TRBD2 agrees at 7 bases. Germline CDR1 reads LGHNA; CDR2 reads YNFKEQ. V lost 1 base to trimming and J lost 3 bases; unmatched junction nucleotides: 2. The CDR3 loop spans 14 amino acids. The CDR3 sequence is CASSQGGREETQYF. As DNA, the CDR3 is TGTGCCAGCAGCCAAGGGGGGAGGGAAGAGACCCAGTACTTC.

The chain has TRBV11-2 and TRBJ1-4, with unresolved D. V was pared by 7 bases and J by 3 bases, with 12 bases between. This CDR3 comprises 14 residues. Germline V gene sequence: CDR1 SGHAT, CDR2 FQNNGV. The CDR3 DNA reads TGTGCCAGCACCCCGGGTCATTCTAATGAAAAACTGTTTTTT. It specifies CASTPGHSNEKLFF. Together with reference TRBV11-2 and TRBJ1-4, the CDR3 gives the full variable domain: EAGVAQSPRYKIIEKRQSVAFWCNPISGHATLYWYQQILGQGPKLLIQFQNNGVVDDSQLPKDRFSAERLKGVDSTLKIQPAKLEDSAVYLCASTPGHSNEKLFFGSGTQLSVL.

This chain joins TRBV18 and TRBJ1-5, with unresolved D. The CDR3 consists of 16 residues. The V end lost 3 bases, the J end lost 1 base, and 13 bases lay between the germline ends. Germline V gene lookup returns CDR1 KGHSH and CDR2 LQKENI. The CDR3 DNA is TGTGCCAGCTCACCCGGTAGGTTCGGGAGCAATCAGCCCCAGCATTTT. Amino acids: CASSPGRFGSNQPQHF.

This chain uses TRBV4-2 with TRBJ2-1, with D tentatively TRBD2 (6 bases). There are 15 residues in the CDR3. The ends were cut back, 1 base at V and 5 bases at J, with 12 bases in the middle. Germline assignment: CDR1 LGHNA and CDR2 YNFKEQ. The CDR3 DNA reads as TGTGCCAGCAGCCAAGTTGGGGGGAATAACAATGAGCAGTTCTTC. The encoded protein is CASSQVGGNNNEQFF.

This chain links TRBV7-2 with TRBJ2-5, with 8 nucleotides matching TRBD2. The germline gives CDR1 SGHTA, CDR2 FQGNSA. V trimming: 2 bases; J trimming: 6 bases; junction bases outside the gene matches: 11. The length of the CDR3 is 16 residues. The CDR3 DNA follows: TGTGCCAGCAGCTTATTTTGGCCTAGCGGGTCACAGACCCAGTACTTC. Residues: CASSLFWPSGSQTQYF.

This chain uses TRBV15 with TRBJ2-2, with 9 bases that match TRBD1. The CDR3 has 16 residues. With V trimmed by 6 bases and J by 5 bases, 10 bases remained unmatched. Germline CDR1 reads LNHNV; CDR2 reads YYDKDF (reference sequence). CDR3 sequence (DNA): TGTGCCACCAGGAATGAGGGACAGGGAAGGACCGGGGAGCTGTTTTTT. Protein sequence: CATRNEGQGRTGELFF.